Presented here are 29 T cell receptor beta chains from one specimen sequenced in a study of cytomegalovirus exposure and HLA in healthy donors. Data came from immunoSEQ multiplex PCR; TCRdb stores just in-frame clones and leaves some out. The table records fewer than 200,000 clones, more than 80% of them present only once. The source material was PBMCs. These receptors came from a woman between 18 and 29 years old in good health and CMV-seropositive.

The table lists this clone with a count of one. The rearrangement joins TRBV19 to TRBJ1-6; D gene uncertain. Germline-derived CDR1 and CDR2 are LNHDA and SQIVND (reference sequence). The CDR3 totals 16 residues. V was clipped by 5 bases and J by 6 bases, with 17 bases between them. DNA for the CDR3: TGTGCCAGTAGTCAGTTCTGTTGCGGTCCTAATTCACCCCTCCACTTT. Its translation is CASSQFCCGPNSPLHF.

In its sample, this clone was seen once. The rearrangement links TRBV27 to TRBJ2-2, with 9 bases matching TRBD2. The length of the CDR3 is 15 residues. Per the germline V gene, CDR1 is MNHEY and CDR2 is SMNVEV (reference sequence). Trimming took 6 bases from V and 1 from J; bases not matched to a gene: 3. The CDR3 nucleotides read TGTGCCAGCAGCCCTAGCGGGATGAACACCGGGGAGCTGTTTTTT. It encodes CASSPSGMNTGELFF.

The rearrangement uses TRBV10-3 and TRBJ2-7; 7 bases agree with TRBD1. CDR3 length equals 13 residues. J lost 3 bases, V lost 5 bases, and 4 bases had no gene match. Germline loops: CDR1 ENHRY, CDR2 SYGVKD. CDR3 coding DNA: TGTGCCATCAGTTACGCAGGGGGCTACGAGCAGTACTTC. Its protein is CAISYAGGYEQYF.

The rearrangement uses TRBV7-9 and TRBJ1-6; possible D gene TRBD1, 5 bases. Germline lookup yields CDR1 SEHNR and CDR2 FQNEAQ (reference sequence). The V and J ends lost 5 bases and 8 bases respectively, with 19 bases between them. The CDR3 runs 16 residues. The CDR3 reads CASSPRGRDQDSPLHF. CDR3 coding DNA: TGTGCCAGCAGCCCCCGGGGGAGGGACCAGGATTCACCCCTCCACTTT. The complete variable domain, with remaining parts taken from reference TRBV7-9 and TRBJ1-6, reads DTGVSQNPRHKITKRGQNVTFRCDPISEHNRLYWYRQTLGQGPEFLTYFQNEAQLEKSRLLSDRFSAERPKGSFSTLEIQRTEQGDSAMYLCASSPRGRDQDSPLHFGNGTRLTVT.

This clone turned up a few times. The chain links TRBV4-2 to TRBJ2-5; 8 bases agree with TRBD2. Germline CDR1 LGHNA, CDR2 YNFKEQ. V lost 4 bases, J lost 1 base, and 8 bases stayed unmatched. This CDR3 region has 16 residues. Here the CDR3 DNA reads TGTGCCAGCAGCCCCGGGGGAGCGGGGGCCCAAGAGACCCAGTACTTC. Translated: CASSPGGAGAQETQYF.

The V and J genes are TRBV7-9 and TRBJ2-5; 11 nucleotides align to TRBD2. The V segment lost 5 bases and the J segment 2 bases; nucleotides outside the gene matches: 7. The CDR3 has 16 amino acids. Germline V lookup: CDR1 SEHNR, CDR2 FQNEAQ (reference sequence). The CDR3 sequence: CASSPRGTSGQETQYF. The CDR3 nucleotides read TGTGCCAGCAGCCCACGTGGGACTAGCGGACAAGAGACCCAGTACTTC.

The chain combines TRBV2 with TRBJ2-5; the D gene is possibly TRBD2 (6 bases). This CDR3 comprises 14 residues. Germline V gives CDR1 SNHLY, CDR2 FYNNEI. Trimming pared 5 bases from V and 3 bases from J, leaving 13 bases between. DNA of the CDR3: TGTGCCAGCAGTAGGGACCGGGGGAAAGAGACCCAGTACTTC. Translation: CASSRDRGKETQYF.

This chain connects TRBV4-2 to TRBJ1-6, with D maybe TRBD1 (6 bases). Germline loops: CDR1 LGHNA, CDR2 YNFKEQ. The length of the CDR3 is 16 residues. V was shortened by 1 base and J by 6 bases, with 13 bases between the two germline ends. The CDR3 here is CASSQVATGGNSPLHF. CDR3 sequence (DNA): TGTGCCAGCAGCCAAGTTGCGACAGGCGGTAATTCACCCCTCCACTTT.

The CDR3: CASSLGQGATGNTIYF. The DNA of the CDR3 is TGTGCCAGCAGCCTGGGACAGGGGGCGACTGGAAACACCATATATTTT. V and J are TRBV4-2 and TRBJ1-3; 12 bases fit TRBD1. The CDR3 contains 16 residues. CDR1 LGHNA and CDR2 YNFKEQ come from the germline V gene. The V and J ends lost 4 bases and 2 bases, in that order; junction bases with no gene match: 3.

This chain uses TRBV19 with TRBJ1-2; no reliable D call. The germline CDR1 and CDR2 sequences are LNHDA and SQIVND (reference sequence). There are 16 residues in the CDR3. With 0 bases removed from V and 3 bases from J, the gap between germline ends came to 14 bases. The CDR3 loop reads CASSIEVALSYYGYTF. The DNA for the CDR3 is TGTGCCAGTAGTATAGAAGTGGCCCTTTCCTACTATGGCTACACCTTC.

This sequence joins TRBV28 and TRBJ1-4; the D is unclear. This CDR3 comprises 15 residues. In germline, CDR1 is MDHEN, CDR2 SYDVKM. V dropped 6 bases and J dropped 0 bases, with 11 bases sitting between them. Written as DNA, the CDR3 is TGTGCCAGCAGCCCAGACGGAGCAACTAATGAAAAACTGTTTTTT. Protein sequence: CASSPDGATNEKLFF.

The gene calls are TRBV2 and TRBJ1-1, with 10 bases lining up with TRBD1. Germline trimming cut 7 bases from V and 4 bases from J; bases unmatched to any gene: 12. In germline, CDR1 is SNHLY, CDR2 FYNNEI. This CDR3 spans 16 amino acids. The CDR3 spells CASTGTGVPSGTEAFF. In DNA, the CDR3 is TGTGCCAGCACCGGGACAGGGGTGCCCTCGGGCACTGAAGCTTTCTTT. Based on the CDR3 plus reference TRBV2 and TRBJ1-1, the full variable domain is EPEVTQTPSHQVTQMGQEVILRCVPISNHLYFYWYRQILGQKVEFLVSFYNNEISEKSEIFDDQFSVERPDGSNFTLKIRSTKLEDSAMYFCASTGTGVPSGTEAFFGQGTRLTVV.

This chain connects TRBV5-5 to TRBJ1-5; 7 bases line up with TRBD1. Germline CDR1 SGHKS, CDR2 YYEKEE (reference sequence). CDR3 size: 15 residues. V lost 5 bases and J lost 6; bases outside the gene matches: 11. The chain's CDR3 is CASSPRTGESQPQHF. DNA of the CDR3: TGTGCCAGCAGTCCCCGAACAGGGGAAAGTCAGCCCCAGCATTTT.

This chain uses TRBV7-6 with TRBJ2-3; D is uncertain. The CDR3 extends over 12 amino acids. V lost 7 bases, J lost 5 bases, and 10 bases lay in between. The V gene's germline CDR1 is SGHVS and CDR2 FNYEAQ. CDR3 sequence reads: CASTDTRDTQYF. CDR3 bases: TGTGCCAGCACCGATACGAGAGATACGCAGTATTTT.

The rearrangement joins TRBV11-2 to TRBJ2-7; 8 bases fit TRBD1. J was trimmed by 1 base and V by 0 bases; bases with no gene match: 11. Germline loops: CDR1 SGHAT, CDR2 FQNNGV. There are 18 residues in the CDR3. CDR3 in DNA: TGTGCCAGCAGCTTAGATTTAGGAGAAGGGACAGGATCCTACGAGCAGTACTTC. Amino acids: CASSLDLGEGTGSYEQYF. The full variable domain, in which reference TRBV11-2 and TRBJ2-7 provide the parts outside the CDR3, is EAGVAQSPRYKIIEKRQSVAFWCNPISGHATLYWYQQILGQGPKLLIQFQNNGVVDDSQLPKDRFSAERLKGVDSTLKIQPAKLEDSAVYLCASSLDLGEGTGSYEQYFGPGTRLTVT.

The rearrangement joins TRBV27 to TRBJ1-2, with 11 positions matching TRBD1. The germline gives CDR1 MNHEY, CDR2 SMNVEV (reference sequence). The J segment lost 8 bases and the V segment lost 1 base, leaving 6 bases of the junction unmatched. The CDR3 is 15 amino acids. The CDR3 region is CASSLYGTGGRGYTF. The CDR3 DNA reads as TGTGCCAGCAGTTTATACGGGACAGGGGGGAGAGGCTACACCTTC.

This clone has just one count. The chain employs TRBV10-2 and TRBJ2-7; tentative D call: TRBD1 (6 bases). V gave up 4 bases and J gave up 5 bases, with 15 bases separating them. The CDR3 length is 14 residues. The germline CDR1 and CDR2 sequences are WSHSY and SAAADI. Written as DNA, the CDR3 is TGCGCCAGCAGTGTCTTGAGGGGGAAAAACGAGCAGTACTTC. It codes for CASSVLRGKNEQYF.

The chain joins TRBV6-5 to TRBJ1-1, with D perhaps matching TRBD1 (5 bases). CDR3 size: 13 residues. Germline V gene lookup returns CDR1 MNHEY and CDR2 SVGAGI. V gave up 9 bases and J gave up 1 base, with 12 bases separating them. CDR3 sequence (DNA): TGTGCCAGTGGCGGGACGGAGAACACTGAAGCTTTCTTT. Protein: CASGGTENTEAFF.

The rearrangement joins TRBV14 to TRBJ1-1; D is unresolved. Looked up from germline, CDR1 is SGHDN and CDR2 is FVKESK. V lost 1 base, J lost 1 base, and 10 bases lay in between. The CDR3 covers 15 residues. Here the CDR3 DNA reads TGTGCCAGCAGCCAAGTATCAGGAGGGAACACTGAAGCTTTCTTT. Translating gives CASSQVSGGNTEAFF.

This clone was counted once. The chain links TRBV9 to TRBJ2-1; no firm D call. Trimming removed 3 bases at V and 4 bases at J, with 17 bases between. The CDR3 extends over 16 amino acids. Germline CDR1 is SGDLS and CDR2 is YYNGEE. CDR3 region: CASSATRQNQYNEQFF. In nucleotides, the CDR3 is TGTGCCAGCAGCGCGACACGACAAAACCAATACAATGAGCAGTTCTTC.

This chain's CDR3 is CASSSRATGELFF. CDR3 in DNA: TGTGCCAGCAGTTCCAGGGCCACCGGGGAGCTGTTTTTT. The chain is built from TRBV6-6 and TRBJ2-2, with D perhaps matching TRBD1 (5 bases). In germline, CDR1 is MNHNY, CDR2 SVGAGI (reference sequence). The CDR3 is 13 amino acids. V was shortened by 4 bases and J by 4 bases, with 7 bases between the two germline ends.

V usage is TRBV9 and J usage is TRBJ2-3; 8 bases are shared with TRBD1. Germline V gene data show CDR1 as SGDLS and CDR2 as YYNGEE. The CDR3 extends over 18 amino acids. Trimming took 4 bases from V and 0 from J; bases not matched to a gene: 13. The DNA for the CDR3 is TGTGCCAGCAGCCCCACAGGGGGAGGCATAACTAGCACAGATACGCAGTATTTT. Translated: CASSPTGGGITSTDTQYF.

This sequence joins TRBV28 and TRBJ2-2; 9 nucleotides match TRBD2. Trimming removed 6 bases from V and 3 bases from J; junction bases left unmatched: 8. Germline CDR1 and CDR2: MDHEN and SYDVKM. The CDR3 loop spans 16 amino acids. The CDR3 here is CASRRSGGRYTGELFF. As DNA, the CDR3 is TGTGCCAGCAGGCGGAGCGGGGGGAGGTACACCGGGGAGCTGTTTTTT.

This chain's CDR3 is CASSPGQGIYGYTF. The CDR3 DNA follows: TGTGCCAGCTCACCCGGACAGGGGATCTATGGCTACACCTTC. The chain uses TRBV18 and TRBJ1-2, with 9 bases lining up with TRBD1. Germline assignment: CDR1 KGHSH and CDR2 LQKENI. CDR3 length equals 14 residues. Unmatched junction bases numbered 3, after V lost 3 bases and J lost 4 bases. Together with reference TRBV18 and TRBJ1-2, the CDR3 gives the full variable domain: NAGVMQNPRHLVRRRGQEARLRCSPMKGHSHVYWYRQLPEEGLKFMVYLQKENIIDESGMPKERFSAEFPKEGPSILRIQQVVRGDSAAYFCASSPGQGIYGYTFGSGTRLTVV.

The genes are TRBV2 and TRBJ1-6, with a tentative D call TRBD1 (5 bases). The V gene lost 7 bases and the J gene lost 7 bases, with 20 bases spanning the gap. There are 16 residues in the CDR3. Germline V gene sequence: CDR1 SNHLY, CDR2 FYNNEI. The CDR3 protein is CASTPAGTPGNSPLHF. The CDR3 region has the DNA TGTGCCAGCACTCCGGCGGGGACCCCCGGGAATTCACCCCTCCACTTT.

This clone was counted a single time. The genes are TRBV5-4 and TRBJ2-7, with D perhaps matching TRBD2 (6 bases). V gave up 0 bases and J gave up 2 bases, with 9 bases separating them. This CDR3 spans 14 amino acids. Germline lookup yields CDR1 SGHNT and CDR2 YYREEE (reference sequence). CDR3 region: CASSLGGATYEQYF. DNA of the CDR3: TGTGCCAGCAGCTTGGGCGGGGCTACCTACGAGCAGTACTTC.

This chain connects TRBV30 to TRBJ1-1, with TRBD1 as a possible D gene (6 bases). CDR1 GTSNPN and CDR2 SVGIG come from the germline V gene (reference sequence). CDR3 length equals 14 residues. V was pared by 8 bases and J by 3 bases, with 19 bases between. Here the CDR3 reads CAEVLGARDTEAFF. The CDR3 coding sequence is TGTGCCGAGGTCCTGGGGGCACGCGACACTGAAGCTTTCTTT.

The V and J genes are TRBV5-6 and TRBJ1-2; TRBD1 matches 10 bases. Trimming cost V 4 bases and J 5 bases; bases outside gene matches: 11. This CDR3 is built from 16 residues. CDR1 is SGHDT, CDR2 YYEEEE, per germline. For the CDR3, the DNA is TGTGCCAGCAGCCCCGGGACAGGGGCCTCCCATTATGGCTACACCTTC. It translates to CASSPGTGASHYGYTF.

This chain joins TRBV18 and TRBJ1-5; TRBD1 is a possible D gene (6 bases). Looked up from germline, CDR1 is KGHSH and CDR2 is LQKENI. The CDR3 totals 14 residues. V lost 2 bases and J lost 2, with 7 bases in between. This CDR3 reads CASSPSGGNQPQHF. Written as DNA, the CDR3 is TGTGCCAGCTCACCATCAGGGGGCAATCAGCCCCAGCATTTT.